These T cell receptor beta chains were read from a single sample in a study of CD4 and CD8 cells across lung adenocarcinoma regions. TCRdb re-derived calls from the PCR reads in MiXCR, one entry per CDR3 protein. This sample has some 23,000 distinct CDR3 sequences; roughly half occur once, and the top ten carry about half. Sequencing was done on a sample of CD8+ T cells from the center of a lung tumor. Receptors were obtained from a male donor with lung adenocarcinoma. The CD4 and CD8 labels of this study may be unreliable. The CDR3 runs from the conserved cysteine through the conserved F or W. The order of the fields is D gene, clone size, V gene, J gene, CDR3 protein, CDR3 DNA. D genes are given only for firm matches. Size values are once, few and many counts, or a class for expanded clones, and some rows have none.

d_call: TRBD1; clone_size: few; v_call: TRBV10-1; j_call: TRBJ2-1; cdr3_aa: CASSLQGGMGEQFF; cdr3_nt: TGCGCCAGCAGTCTACAGGGGGGCATGGGTGAGCAGTTCTTC
d_call: NA; clone_size: NA; v_call: TRBV6-2/TRBV6-3; j_call: TRBJ2-1; cdr3_aa: CATRGQGLGNEQFF; cdr3_nt: TGTGCCACCCGGGGACAGGGACTAGGCAATGAGCAGTTCTTC
d_call: NA; clone_size: NA; v_call: TRBV6-1; j_call: TRBJ2-3; cdr3_aa: CGSSDLDTQYF; cdr3_nt: TGTGGGAGCAGTGACCTAGATACGCAGTACTTT
d_call: TRBD1; clone_size: NA; v_call: TRBV6-1; j_call: TRBJ2-1; cdr3_aa: CASRTGVYNEQFF; cdr3_nt: TGTGCCAGTCGGACAGGGGTATACAATGAGCAGTTCTTC
d_call: NA; clone_size: medium-sized; v_call: TRBV27; j_call: TRBJ2-4; cdr3_aa: CASSPRASKNIQYF; cdr3_nt: TGTGCCAGCAGCCCCCGGGCGTCCAAAAACATTCAGTACTTC
d_call: NA; clone_size: medium-sized; v_call: TRBV6-5; j_call: TRBJ2-7; cdr3_aa: CASRREVRGEQYF; cdr3_nt: TGTGCCAGCAGACGAGAGGTGAGGGGCGAGCAGTACTTC
d_call: NA; clone_size: NA; v_call: TRBV6-5; j_call: TRBJ2-4; cdr3_aa: CSRGYGLLAKNIQYF; cdr3_nt: TGTTCCCGCGGTTACGGGCTGTTAGCCAAAAACATTCAGTACTTC
d_call: TRBD2; clone_size: NA; v_call: TRBV28; j_call: TRBJ2-5; cdr3_aa: CASTSGAGGGETQYF; cdr3_nt: TGTGCCAGCACCTCCGGAGCGGGAGGGGGAGAGACCCAGTACTTC
d_call: TRBD2; clone_size: NA; v_call: TRBV4-2; j_call: TRBJ2-3; cdr3_aa: CASSQDYRTSGLTDTQYF; cdr3_nt: TGTGCCAGCAGCCAAGATTATAGGACTAGCGGGTTGACAGATACGCAGTATTTT
d_call: NA; clone_size: NA; v_call: TRBV27; j_call: TRBJ2-3; cdr3_aa: CARRLMAGSTETQYF; cdr3_nt: TGTGCCAGGAGGTTAATGGCGGGAAGCACAGAGACGCAGTATTTT
d_call: TRBD2; clone_size: once; v_call: TRBV6-1; j_call: TRBJ2-5; cdr3_aa: CASREAGGGVGETQYF; cdr3_nt: TGTGCCAGCAGGGAAGCCGGGGGAGGGGTTGGGGAGACCCAGTATTTC
d_call: NA; clone_size: many; v_call: TRBV6-5; j_call: TRBJ1-1; cdr3_aa: CASSYSSGWSAEAFF; cdr3_nt: TGTGCCAGCAGTTACTCGTCCGGGTGGAGTGCTGAAGCTTTCTTT
d_call: NA; clone_size: few; v_call: TRBV5-1; j_call: TRBJ2-1; cdr3_aa: CASSLTDWYNEQFF; cdr3_nt: TGCGCCAGCAGCTTAACCGACTGGTACAATGAGCAGTTCTTC
d_call: TRBD1; clone_size: once; v_call: TRBV4-1; j_call: TRBJ1-6; cdr3_aa: CASSQNHYRGSSYNSPLHF; cdr3_nt: TGCGCCAGCAGCCAAAACCACTACAGGGGGAGCTCCTATAATTCACCCCTCCACTTT
d_call: NA; clone_size: once; v_call: TRBV10-2; j_call: TRBJ2-5; cdr3_aa: CAGSGGRRRETQYF; cdr3_nt: TGTGCGGGCAGTGGGGGCCGTCGCCGAGAGACGCAGTACTTT
d_call: TRBD2; clone_size: many; v_call: TRBV6-5; j_call: TRBJ2-7; cdr3_aa: CASSYSLAGDQAPEQYF; cdr3_nt: TGTGCCAGCAGTTACTCACTAGCGGGAGATCAAGCCCCCGAGCAGTACTTC